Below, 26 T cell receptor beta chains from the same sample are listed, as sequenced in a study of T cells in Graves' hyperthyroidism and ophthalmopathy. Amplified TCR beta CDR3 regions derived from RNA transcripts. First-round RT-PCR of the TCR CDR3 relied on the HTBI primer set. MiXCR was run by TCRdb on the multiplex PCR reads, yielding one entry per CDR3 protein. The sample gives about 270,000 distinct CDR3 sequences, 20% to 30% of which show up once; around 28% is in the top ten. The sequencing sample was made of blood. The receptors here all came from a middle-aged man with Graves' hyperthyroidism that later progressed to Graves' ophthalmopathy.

The CDR3 DNA reads TGTGCCAGCAGCTTAGCGAGCGGGGTCCAAGAGACCCAGTACTTC. As protein: CASSLASGVQETQYF. J is TRBJ2-5 and V is TRBV7-2; 7 bases align to TRBD2. V was pared by 0 bases and J by 1 base, with 2 bases of the junction left unmatched. The CDR3 has 15 amino acids. Germline V gene lookup returns CDR1 SGHTA and CDR2 FQGNSA.

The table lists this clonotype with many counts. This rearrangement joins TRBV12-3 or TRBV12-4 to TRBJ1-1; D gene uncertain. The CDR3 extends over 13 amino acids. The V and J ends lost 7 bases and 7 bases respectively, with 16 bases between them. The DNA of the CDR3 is TGTGCCAGCATAGACCGCGGTTCAAATGAAGCTTTCTTT. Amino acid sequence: CASIDRGSNEAFF.

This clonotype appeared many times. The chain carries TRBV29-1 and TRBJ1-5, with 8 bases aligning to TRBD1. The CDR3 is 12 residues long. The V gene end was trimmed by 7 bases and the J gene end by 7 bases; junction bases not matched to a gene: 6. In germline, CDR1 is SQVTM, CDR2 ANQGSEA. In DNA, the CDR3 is TGCAGCGCAGGGGGCCAGGGGCAGCCCCAGCATTTT. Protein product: CSAGGQGQPQHF.

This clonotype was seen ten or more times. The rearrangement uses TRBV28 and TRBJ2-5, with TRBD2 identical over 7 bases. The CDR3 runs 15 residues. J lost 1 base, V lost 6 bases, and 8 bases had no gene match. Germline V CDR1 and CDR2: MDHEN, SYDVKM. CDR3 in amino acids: CASRGGRTSQETQYF. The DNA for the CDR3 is TGTGCCAGCAGGGGGGGGAGAACTAGCCAAGAGACCCAGTACTTC.

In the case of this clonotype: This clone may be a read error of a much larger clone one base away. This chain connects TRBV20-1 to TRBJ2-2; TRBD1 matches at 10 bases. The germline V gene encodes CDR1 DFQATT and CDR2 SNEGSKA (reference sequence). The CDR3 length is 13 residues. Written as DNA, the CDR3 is TGCAGTGCGGGGACAGGGGAGGCCGGGGAGCTGCTTTTT. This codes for CSAGTGEAGELLF.

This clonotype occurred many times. CDR3 loop: CASSQATATNIQYF. As DNA, the CDR3 is TGTGCCAGCAGCCAAGCGACAGCGACTAACATTCAGTACTTC. This chain uses TRBV4-2 with TRBJ2-4, with D possibly being TRBD1 (5 bases). The CDR3 totals 14 residues. Germline loops: CDR1 LGHNA, CDR2 YNFKEQ. V was shortened by 1 base and J by 7 bases, with 11 bases between the two germline ends.

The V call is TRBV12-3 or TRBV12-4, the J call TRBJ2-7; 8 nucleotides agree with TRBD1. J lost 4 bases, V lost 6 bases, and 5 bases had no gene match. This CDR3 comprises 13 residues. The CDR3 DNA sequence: TGTGCCAGCAGGGCCCGGACAGGGTACGAGCAGTACTTC. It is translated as CASRARTGYEQYF.

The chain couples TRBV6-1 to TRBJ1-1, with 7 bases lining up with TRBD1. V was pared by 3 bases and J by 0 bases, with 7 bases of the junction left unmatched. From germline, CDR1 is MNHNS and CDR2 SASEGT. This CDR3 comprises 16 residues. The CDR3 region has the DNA TGTGCCAGCAGTGATGAGGGGGCCGTCATGAACACTGAAGCTTTCTTT. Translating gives CASSDEGAVMNTEAFF.

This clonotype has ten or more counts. The chain's CDR3 is CASSQGTSGIFFETQYF. CDR3 in DNA: TGTGCCAGCAGCCAAGGGACTAGCGGGATATTTTTCGAGACCCAGTACTTC. The chain employs TRBV3-1 and TRBJ2-5, with TRBD2 matching over 12 bases. The CDR3 is 17 residues long. Trimming took 1 base from V and 5 from J; bases not matched to a gene: 8. CDR1 LGHDT and CDR2 YNNKEL come from the germline V gene (reference sequence).

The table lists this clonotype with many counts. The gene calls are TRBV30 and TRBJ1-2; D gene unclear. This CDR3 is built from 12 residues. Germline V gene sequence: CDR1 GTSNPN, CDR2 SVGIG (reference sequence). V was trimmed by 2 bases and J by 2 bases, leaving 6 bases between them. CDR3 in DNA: TGTGCCTGGAGTTCGGGGAACTATGGCTACACCTTC. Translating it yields CAWSSGNYGYTF.

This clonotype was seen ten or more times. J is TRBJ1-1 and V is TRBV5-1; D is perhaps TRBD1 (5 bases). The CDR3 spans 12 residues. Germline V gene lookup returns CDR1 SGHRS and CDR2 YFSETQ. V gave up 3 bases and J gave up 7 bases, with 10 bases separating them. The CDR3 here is CASSWGTNEAFF. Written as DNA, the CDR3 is TGCGCCAGCAGCTGGGGGACCAATGAAGCTTTCTTT. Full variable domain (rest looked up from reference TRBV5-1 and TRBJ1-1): KAGVTQTPRYLIKTRGQQVTLSCSPISGHRSVSWYQQTPGQGLQFLFEYFSETQRNKGNFPGRFSGRQFSNSRSEMNVSTLELGDSALYLCASSWGTNEAFFGQGTRLTVV.

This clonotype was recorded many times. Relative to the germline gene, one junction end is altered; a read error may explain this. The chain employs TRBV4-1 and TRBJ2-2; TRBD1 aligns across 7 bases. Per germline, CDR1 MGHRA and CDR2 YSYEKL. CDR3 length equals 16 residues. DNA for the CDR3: TGCGCCAGCAACCAAGTGCTAGGACAGGAGACCGGGGAGCTGTTTTTT. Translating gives CASNQVLGQETGELFF.

In DNA, the CDR3 is TGTGCCTGGATCCGCGGGACAGATGCCTACGAGCAGTACTTC. It codes for CAWIRGTDAYEQYF. The chain carries TRBV30 and TRBJ2-7, with D tentatively TRBD1 (7 bases). Germline V gene data show CDR1 as GTSNPN and CDR2 as SVGIG (reference sequence). This CDR3 comprises 14 residues. The V gene lost 4 bases and the J gene lost 2 bases, with 15 bases spanning the gap.

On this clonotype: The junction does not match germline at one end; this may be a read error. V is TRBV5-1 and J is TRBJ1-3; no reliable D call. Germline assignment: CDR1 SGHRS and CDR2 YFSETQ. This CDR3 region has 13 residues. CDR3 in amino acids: CASSSGLGNTMYF. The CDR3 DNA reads TGCGCCAGCAGCTCGGGGTTGGGAAACACCATGTATTTT.

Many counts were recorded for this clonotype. Here the CDR3 reads CSVGTAGINEQYF. The DNA of the CDR3 is TGCAGCGTCGGGACAGCGGGGATTAACGAGCAGTACTTC. V is TRBV29-1 and J is TRBJ2-7; D may match TRBD1 or TRBD2 (7 bases each). Germline-derived CDR1 and CDR2 are SQVTM and ANQGSEA. Trimming took off 6 bases at V and 5 bases at J, with 17 bases between the two ends. This CDR3 region has 13 residues.

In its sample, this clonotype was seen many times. CDR3 nucleotide sequence: TGTGCCAGTACAGGGGGCAGGTCGCTAGGCTATGGCTACACCTTC. Amino acid sequence: CASTGGRSLGYGYTF. The genes are TRBV19 and TRBJ1-2; 8 bases are a match to TRBD1. The CDR3 runs to 15 residues. The J segment lost 4 bases and the V segment lost 7 bases, leaving 11 bases of the junction unmatched. Germline V lookup: CDR1 LNHDA, CDR2 SQIVND (reference sequence). Supplemented by reference TRBV19 and TRBJ1-2, the full variable domain reads DGGITQSPKYLFRKEGQNVTLSCEQNLNHDAMYWYRQDPGQGLRLIYYSQIVNDFQKGDIAEGYSVSREKKESFPLTVTSAQKNPTAFYLCASTGGRSLGYGYTFGSGTRLTVV.

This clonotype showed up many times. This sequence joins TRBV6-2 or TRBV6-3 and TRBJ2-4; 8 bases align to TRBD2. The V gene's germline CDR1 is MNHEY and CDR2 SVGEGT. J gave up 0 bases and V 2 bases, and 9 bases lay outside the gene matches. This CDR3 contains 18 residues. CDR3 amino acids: CASSYPSGFPRAKNIQYF. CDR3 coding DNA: TGTGCCAGCAGTTACCCTAGCGGGTTTCCACGAGCCAAAAACATTCAGTACTTC.

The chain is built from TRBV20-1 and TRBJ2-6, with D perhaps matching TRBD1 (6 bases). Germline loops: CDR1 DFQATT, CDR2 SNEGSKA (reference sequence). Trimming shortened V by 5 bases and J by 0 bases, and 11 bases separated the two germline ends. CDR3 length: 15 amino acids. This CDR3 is CSAPDSRSGANVLTF. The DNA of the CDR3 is TGCAGTGCTCCGGACAGTCGCTCTGGGGCCAACGTCCTGACTTTC.

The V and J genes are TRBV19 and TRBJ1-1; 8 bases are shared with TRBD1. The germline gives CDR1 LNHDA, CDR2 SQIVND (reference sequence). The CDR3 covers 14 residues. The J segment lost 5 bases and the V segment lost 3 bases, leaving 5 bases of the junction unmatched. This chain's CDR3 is CASSMSGGRTEAFF. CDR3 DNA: TGTGCCAGTAGTATGTCAGGGGGCCGGACTGAAGCTTTCTTT. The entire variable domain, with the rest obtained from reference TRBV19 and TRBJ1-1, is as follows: DGGITQSPKYLFRKEGQNVTLSCEQNLNHDAMYWYRQDPGQGLRLIYYSQIVNDFQKGDIAEGYSVSREKKESFPLTVTSAQKNPTAFYLCASSMSGGRTEAFFGQGTRLTVV.

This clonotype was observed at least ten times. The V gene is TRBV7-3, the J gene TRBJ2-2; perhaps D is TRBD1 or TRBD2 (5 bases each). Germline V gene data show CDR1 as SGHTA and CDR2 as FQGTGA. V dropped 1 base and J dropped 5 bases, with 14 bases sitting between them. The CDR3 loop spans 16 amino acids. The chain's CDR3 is CASSLIGQGVTGELFF. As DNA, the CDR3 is TGTGCCAGCAGCTTAATTGGTCAGGGAGTAACCGGGGAGCTGTTTTTT.

Here the CDR3 DNA reads TGCAGTGCTAGGGTCAGAGAAACTGAAGCTTTCTTT. As protein: CSARVRETEAFF. This chain links TRBV20-1 with TRBJ1-1, with D unclear. This CDR3 is built from 12 residues. Germline V lookup: CDR1 DFQATT, CDR2 SNEGSKA (reference sequence). V was shortened by 3 bases and J by 5 bases, with 10 bases between the two germline ends.

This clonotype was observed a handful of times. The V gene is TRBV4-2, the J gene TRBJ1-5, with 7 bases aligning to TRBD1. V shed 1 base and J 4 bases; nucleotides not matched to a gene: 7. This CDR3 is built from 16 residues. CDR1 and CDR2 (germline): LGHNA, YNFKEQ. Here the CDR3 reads CASSQGTGEENQPQHF. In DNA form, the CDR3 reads TGTGCCAGCAGCCAAGGAACAGGGGAAGAGAATCAGCCCCAGCATTTT.

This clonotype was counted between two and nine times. This CDR3 is CASSLETTLNTEAFF. Written as DNA, the CDR3 is TGTGCCAGCAGTCTTGAGACAACCTTGAACACTGAAGCTTTCTTT. The rearrangement links TRBV28 to TRBJ1-1; D uncertain. From germline, CDR1 is MDHEN and CDR2 SYDVKM. The CDR3 has 15 amino acids. The V gene lost 5 bases and the J gene lost 0 bases, with 13 bases spanning the gap.

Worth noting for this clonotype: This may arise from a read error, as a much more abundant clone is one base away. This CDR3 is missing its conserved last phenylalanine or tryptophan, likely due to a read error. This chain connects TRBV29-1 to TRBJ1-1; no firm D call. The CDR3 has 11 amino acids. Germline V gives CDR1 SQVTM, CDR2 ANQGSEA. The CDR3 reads CSVVRYTGAFL. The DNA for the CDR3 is TGCAGCGTTGTCCGGTACACTGGAGCTTTCCTT.

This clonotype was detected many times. The CDR3 here is CATSARTGLLDGYTF. The CDR3 coding sequence is TGTGCCACCAGCGCCCGCACAGGGCTTTTGGATGGCTACACCTTC. This chain joins TRBV15 and TRBJ1-2, with TRBD1 as a possible D gene (6 bases). The CDR3 has 15 residues. V was trimmed by 5 bases and J by 6 bases, leaving 19 bases between them. Germline loops: CDR1 LNHNV, CDR2 YYDKDF (reference sequence).

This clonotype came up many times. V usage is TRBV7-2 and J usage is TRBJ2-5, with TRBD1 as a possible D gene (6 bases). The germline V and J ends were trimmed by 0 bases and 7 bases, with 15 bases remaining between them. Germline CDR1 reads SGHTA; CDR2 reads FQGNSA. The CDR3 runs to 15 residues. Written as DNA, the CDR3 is TGTGCCAGCAGCTTAGCGGCAGGGGAGTATGGGACCCAGTACTTC. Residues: CASSLAAGEYGTQYF.